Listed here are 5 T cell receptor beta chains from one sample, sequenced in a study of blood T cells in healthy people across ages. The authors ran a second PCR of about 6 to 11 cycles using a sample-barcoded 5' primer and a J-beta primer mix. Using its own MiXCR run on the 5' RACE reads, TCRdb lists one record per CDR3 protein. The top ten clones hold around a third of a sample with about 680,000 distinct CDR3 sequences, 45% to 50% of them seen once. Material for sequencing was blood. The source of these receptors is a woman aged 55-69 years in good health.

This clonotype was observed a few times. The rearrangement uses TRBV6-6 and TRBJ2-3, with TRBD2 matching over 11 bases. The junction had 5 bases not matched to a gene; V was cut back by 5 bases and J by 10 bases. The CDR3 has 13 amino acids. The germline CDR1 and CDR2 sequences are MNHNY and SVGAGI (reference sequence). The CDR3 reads CASSETSGNPQYF. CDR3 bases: TGTGCCAGCAGTGAGACTAGCGGGAATCCGCAGTATTTT.

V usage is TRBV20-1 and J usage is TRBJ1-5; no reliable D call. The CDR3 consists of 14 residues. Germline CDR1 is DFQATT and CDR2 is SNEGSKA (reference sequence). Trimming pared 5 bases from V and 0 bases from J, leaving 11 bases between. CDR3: CSAEDRSSNQPQHF. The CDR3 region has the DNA TGCAGTGCTGAGGACCGTAGTAGCAATCAGCCCCAGCATTTT.

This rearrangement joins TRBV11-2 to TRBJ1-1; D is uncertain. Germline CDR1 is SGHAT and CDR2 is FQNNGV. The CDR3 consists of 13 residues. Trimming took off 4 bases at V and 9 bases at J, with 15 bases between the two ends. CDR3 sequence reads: CASSSEPESKAFF. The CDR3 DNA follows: TGTGCCAGCAGCTCCGAACCTGAGTCGAAAGCTTTCTTT.

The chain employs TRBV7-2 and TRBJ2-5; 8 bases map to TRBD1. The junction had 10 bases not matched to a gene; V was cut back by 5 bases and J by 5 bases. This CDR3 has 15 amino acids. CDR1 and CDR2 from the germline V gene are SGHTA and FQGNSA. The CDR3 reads CASSLTGAGWETQYF. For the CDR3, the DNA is TGTGCCAGCAGCCTGACAGGGGCAGGATGGGAGACCCAGTACTTC.

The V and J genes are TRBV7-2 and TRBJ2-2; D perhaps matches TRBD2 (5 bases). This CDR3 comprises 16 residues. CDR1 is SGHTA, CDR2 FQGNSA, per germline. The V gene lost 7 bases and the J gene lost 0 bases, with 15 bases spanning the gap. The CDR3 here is CASTLRADANTGELFF. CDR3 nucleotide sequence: TGTGCCAGCACCCTTCGAGCGGACGCGAACACCGGGGAGCTGTTTTTT.